What follows describes a single TCR beta chain. This clone was seen only once. Its antigen is currently not known. No much larger clonotype is one base removed from it; base qualities were not supplied. The immunoSEQ Assay, a bias-controlled multiplex PCR, was used to amplify TCRbeta CDR3 regions from genomic DNA. From the authors' description of their analysis: Nucleated cell counts per sample were estimated from amplification of reference gene primers within the assay. To quantify the absolute abundance of each unique TCRbeta CDR3 rearrangement, sequence reads were collapsed and filtered. Productive Simpson clonality was computed per sample as the square root of Simpson's diversity index over productive rearrangements. This is the immuneACCESS table as TCRdb keeps it, with only in-frame sequences that have V and J called. A part of the clones is gone; compared with another copy, unresolved V genes explain less than half, and the rest is unexplained. From that table come the V and J calls and clone size; the DNA was used to work out D and trimming. This sample has approximately 75,000 clones in its table, and approximately 90% of those were observed once. The ten largest clones capture just under 0.6% of the sample.

This record belongs to a study of blood T cell repertoires in COVID-19 (dated by TCRdb to between 2020 and 2021). Regarding the complete study: Collaborator samples came from the United States, Italy and Spain and covered acute and convalescent phases of COVID-19. The prospective study material was composed of cDNA or gDNA derived from T cells, B-cell-depleted T cells, or PBMCs. Deeply sampled blood TCRbeta repertoires from subjects exposed to, actively infected with, or recovered from COVID-19 were included in the dataset. The repertoires were released in a freely available public database meant as a resource for research on the immune response to SARS-CoV-2. Samples were obtained from the ongoing ImmuneRACE study (first 160 participants) and from 1,254 subjects provided by 6 global collaborators. Sample metadata almost always included a de-identified subject ID, COVID-19 status, age in years and sex. Where available, HLA class I and class II types were taken from metadata supplied by the sample provider and were not determined by assay-based typing. The study at large found these results: The amount of clinical and demographic metadata varied by source and participant and was provided uncurated.

Whole blood was collected in K2EDTA tubes by collaborating institutions according to the institutions' own protocols. For TCRbeta analysis, collaborators shipped samples as frozen whole blood, isolated PBMCs, or DNA extracted from either of those sample types. A distance of 12 bases separates the germline ends of V and J, which lose 1 base and 4 bases respectively. The CDR3 sequence holds 15 residues, the cysteine and phenylalanine included. Only CDR3 DNA is held: 45 bases, read in frame from base 1. From the germline V gene, CDR1 is MGHRA and CDR2 is YSYEKL. The clonotype comes from a man in his 60s with acute or convalescent COVID-19. The sample was peripheral blood. The sequence links TRBV4-1 to TRBJ2-3, and TRBD2 may be the D gene, going by 5 matching bases. DNA sequence: TGCGCCAGCAGCCAAGGTGGCTATAGCGCAGATACGCAGTATTTT. It codes for CASSQGGYSADTQYF.